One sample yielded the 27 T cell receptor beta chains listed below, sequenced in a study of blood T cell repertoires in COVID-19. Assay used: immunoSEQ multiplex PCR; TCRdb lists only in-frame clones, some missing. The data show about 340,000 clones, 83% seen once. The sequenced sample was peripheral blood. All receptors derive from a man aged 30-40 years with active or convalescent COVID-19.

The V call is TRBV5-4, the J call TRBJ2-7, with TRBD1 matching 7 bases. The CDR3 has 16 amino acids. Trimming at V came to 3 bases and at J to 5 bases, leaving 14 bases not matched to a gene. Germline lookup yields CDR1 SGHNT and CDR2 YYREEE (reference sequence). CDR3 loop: CASSSSLTTGHDEQYF. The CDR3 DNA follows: TGTGCCAGCAGCTCAAGCCTCACGACAGGGCACGACGAGCAGTACTTC. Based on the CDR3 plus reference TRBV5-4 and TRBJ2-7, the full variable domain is ETGVTQSPTHLIKTRGQQVTLRCSSQSGHNTVSWYQQALGQGPQFIFQYYREEENGRGNFPPRFSGLQFPNYSSELNVNALELDDSALYLCASSSSLTTGHDEQYFGPGTRLTVT.

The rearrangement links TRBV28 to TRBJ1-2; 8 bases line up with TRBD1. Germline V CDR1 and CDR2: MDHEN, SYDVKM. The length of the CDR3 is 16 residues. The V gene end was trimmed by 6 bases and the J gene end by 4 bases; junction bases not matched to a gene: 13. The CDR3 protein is CASSPAGGRGGYGYTF. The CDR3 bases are TGTGCCAGCAGCCCCGCAGGGGGCAGGGGTGGCTATGGCTACACCTTC.

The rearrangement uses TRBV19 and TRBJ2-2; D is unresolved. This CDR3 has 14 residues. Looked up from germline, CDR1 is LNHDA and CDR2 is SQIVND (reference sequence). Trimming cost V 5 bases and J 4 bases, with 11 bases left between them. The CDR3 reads CASSLHVGTGELFF. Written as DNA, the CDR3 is TGTGCCAGTAGTCTTCACGTCGGCACCGGGGAGCTGTTTTTT.

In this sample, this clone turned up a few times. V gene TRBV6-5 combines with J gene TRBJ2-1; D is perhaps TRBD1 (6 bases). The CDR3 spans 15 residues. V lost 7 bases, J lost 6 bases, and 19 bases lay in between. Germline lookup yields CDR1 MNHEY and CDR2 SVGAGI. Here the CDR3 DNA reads TGTGCCAGCACACTTGGAGTACAGGGTAGCAATGAGCAGTTCTTC. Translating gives CASTLGVQGSNEQFF.

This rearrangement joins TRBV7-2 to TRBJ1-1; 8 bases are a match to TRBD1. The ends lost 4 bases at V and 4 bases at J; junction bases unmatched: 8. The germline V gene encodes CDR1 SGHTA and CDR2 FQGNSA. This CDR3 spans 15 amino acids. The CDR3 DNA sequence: TGTGCCAGCAGCTCGTATCGGACAGGGACCACTGAAGCTTTCTTT. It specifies CASSSYRTGTTEAFF.

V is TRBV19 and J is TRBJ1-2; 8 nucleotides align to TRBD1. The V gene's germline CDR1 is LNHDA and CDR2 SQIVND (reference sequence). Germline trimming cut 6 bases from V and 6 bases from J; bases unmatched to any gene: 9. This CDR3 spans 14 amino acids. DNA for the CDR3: TGTGCCAGTAGGAACGGACAGGGTCCGGATGGCTACACCTTC. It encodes CASRNGQGPDGYTF.

The CDR3 nucleotides are TGTGCCAGCAGCTTTGGAGGGACCCAGCCCCAGCATTTT. Translation gives CASSFGGTQPQHF. The chain employs TRBV7-9 and TRBJ1-5, with TRBD1 as a possible D gene (5 bases). Germline V CDR1 and CDR2: SEHNR, FQNEAQ (reference sequence). The CDR3 runs to 13 residues. V shed 3 bases and J shed 7 bases, with 10 bases lying between them.

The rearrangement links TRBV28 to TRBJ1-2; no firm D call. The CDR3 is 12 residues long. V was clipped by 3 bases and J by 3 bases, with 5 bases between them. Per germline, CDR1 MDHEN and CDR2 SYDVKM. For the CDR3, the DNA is TGTGCCAGCAGTTTGGCCGACTATGGCTACACCTTC. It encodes CASSLADYGYTF.

CDR3: CASSPEFFSYEQYF. The CDR3 DNA reads TGTGCCAGCAGCCCCGAGTTTTTCTCCTACGAGCAGTACTTC. This chain links TRBV3-1 (or the pseudogene TRBV3-2) with TRBJ2-7; D remains ambiguous. CDR1 is LGHDT, CDR2 YNNKEL, per germline (reference sequence). This CDR3 contains 14 residues. With 4 bases removed from V and 0 bases from J, the gap between germline ends came to 10 bases.

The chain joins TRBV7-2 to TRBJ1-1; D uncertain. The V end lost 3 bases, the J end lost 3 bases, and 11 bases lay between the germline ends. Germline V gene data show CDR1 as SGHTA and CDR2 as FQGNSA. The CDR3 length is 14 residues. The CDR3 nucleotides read TGTGCCAGCAGCTTTTCCCGGGTGGACACTGAAGCTTTCTTT. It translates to CASSFSRVDTEAFF.

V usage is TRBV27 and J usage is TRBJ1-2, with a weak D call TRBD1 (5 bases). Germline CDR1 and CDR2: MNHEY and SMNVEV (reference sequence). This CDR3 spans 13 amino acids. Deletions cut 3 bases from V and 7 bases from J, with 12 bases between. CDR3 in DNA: TGTGCCAGCAGTTTCGGGAGGGGCGCTGGCTACACCTTC. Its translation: CASSFGRGAGYTF.

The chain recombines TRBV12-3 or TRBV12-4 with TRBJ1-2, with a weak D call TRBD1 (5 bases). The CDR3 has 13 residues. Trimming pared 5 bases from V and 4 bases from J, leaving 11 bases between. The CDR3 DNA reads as TGTGCCAGCAGTCACAGGCTTTCCTATGGCTACACCTTC. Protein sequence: CASSHRLSYGYTF.

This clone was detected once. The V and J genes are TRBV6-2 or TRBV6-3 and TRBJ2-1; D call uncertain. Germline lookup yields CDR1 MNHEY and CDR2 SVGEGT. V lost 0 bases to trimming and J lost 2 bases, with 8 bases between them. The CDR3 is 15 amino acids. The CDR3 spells CASSYSTGPYNEQFF. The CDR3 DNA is TGTGCCAGCAGTTACTCAACTGGGCCCTACAATGAGCAGTTCTTC.

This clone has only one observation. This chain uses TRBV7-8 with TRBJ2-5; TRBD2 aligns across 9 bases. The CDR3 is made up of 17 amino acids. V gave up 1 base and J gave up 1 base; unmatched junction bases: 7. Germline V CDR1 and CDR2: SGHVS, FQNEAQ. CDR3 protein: CASSLDPSGGRQETQYF. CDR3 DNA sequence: TGTGCCAGCAGCTTAGATCCCAGCGGGGGGCGCCAAGAGACCCAGTACTTC.

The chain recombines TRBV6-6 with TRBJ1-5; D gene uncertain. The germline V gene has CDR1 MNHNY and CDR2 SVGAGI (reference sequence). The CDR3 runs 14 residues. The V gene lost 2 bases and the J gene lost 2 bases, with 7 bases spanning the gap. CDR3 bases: TGTGCCAGCAGTTACCAGGATGGCAATCAGCCCCAGCATTTT. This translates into CASSYQDGNQPQHF.

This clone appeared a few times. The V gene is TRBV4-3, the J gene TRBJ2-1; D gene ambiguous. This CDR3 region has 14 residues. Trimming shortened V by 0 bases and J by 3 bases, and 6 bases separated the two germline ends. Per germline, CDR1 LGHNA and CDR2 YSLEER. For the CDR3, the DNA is TGCGCCAGCAGCCAAGATTATAGCTACAATGAGCAGTTCTTC. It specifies CASSQDYSYNEQFF.

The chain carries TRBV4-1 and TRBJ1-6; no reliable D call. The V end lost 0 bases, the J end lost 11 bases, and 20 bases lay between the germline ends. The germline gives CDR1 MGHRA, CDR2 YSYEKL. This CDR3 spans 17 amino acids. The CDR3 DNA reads TGCGCCAGCAGCCAAGATAGGAACAAAGGCGGGGATACACCCCTCCACTTT. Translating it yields CASSQDRNKGGDTPLHF.

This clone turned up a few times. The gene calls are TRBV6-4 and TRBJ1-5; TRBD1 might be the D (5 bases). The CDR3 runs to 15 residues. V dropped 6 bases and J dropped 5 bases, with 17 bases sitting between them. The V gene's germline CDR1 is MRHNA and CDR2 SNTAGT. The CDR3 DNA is TGTGCCAGCAGGGGGCCTCCCCCAGGGCATCAGCCCCAGCATTTT. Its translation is CASRGPPPGHQPQHF.

This CDR3 is CASSLAQGNIQYF. CDR3 nucleotides: TGTGCCAGCAGCTTAGCGCAGGGAAACATTCAGTACTTC. The V and J genes are TRBV7-2 and TRBJ2-4; TRBD1 might be the D (5 bases). The CDR3 is made up of 13 amino acids. Trimming removed 0 bases from V and 6 bases from J, with 6 bases in between. Germline CDR1 is SGHTA and CDR2 is FQGNSA.

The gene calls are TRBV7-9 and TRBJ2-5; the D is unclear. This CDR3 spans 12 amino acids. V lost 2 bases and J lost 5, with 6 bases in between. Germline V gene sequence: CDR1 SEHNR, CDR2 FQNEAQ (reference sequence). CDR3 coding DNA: TGTGCCAGCAGCTTAATCGGGGAGACCCAGTACTTC. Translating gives CASSLIGETQYF.

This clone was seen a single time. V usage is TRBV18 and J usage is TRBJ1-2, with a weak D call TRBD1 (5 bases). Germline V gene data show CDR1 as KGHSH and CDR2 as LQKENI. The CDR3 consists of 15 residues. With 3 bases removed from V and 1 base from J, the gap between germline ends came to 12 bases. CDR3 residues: CASSPQAGFNYGYTF. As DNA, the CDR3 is TGTGCCAGCTCACCCCAGGCAGGGTTTAACTATGGCTACACCTTC.

The CDR3 coding sequence is TGTGCCTGGAGTTTCCCGGGACTAGCGGGAACGGATGAGCAGTTCTTC. Amino acids: CAWSFPGLAGTDEQFF. This chain connects TRBV30 to TRBJ2-1, with TRBD2 matching over 13 bases. CDR3 length: 16 residues. Trimming cost V 2 bases and J 8 bases; bases outside gene matches: 9. CDR1 and CDR2 (germline): GTSNPN, SVGIG (reference sequence).

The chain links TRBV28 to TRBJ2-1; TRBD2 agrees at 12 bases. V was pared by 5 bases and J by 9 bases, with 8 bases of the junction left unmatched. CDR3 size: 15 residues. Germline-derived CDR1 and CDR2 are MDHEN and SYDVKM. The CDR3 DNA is TGTGCCAGCAGTCCACGGACTAGCGGGATTTTTGAGCAGTTCTTC. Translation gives CASSPRTSGIFEQFF.

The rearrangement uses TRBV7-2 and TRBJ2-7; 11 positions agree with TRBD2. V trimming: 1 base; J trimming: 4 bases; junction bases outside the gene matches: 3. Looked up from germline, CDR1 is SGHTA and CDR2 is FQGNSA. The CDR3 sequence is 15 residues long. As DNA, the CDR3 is TGTGCCAGCAGCTTAGGGCTAGCGGGGGGATACGAGCAGTACTTC. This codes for CASSLGLAGGYEQYF.

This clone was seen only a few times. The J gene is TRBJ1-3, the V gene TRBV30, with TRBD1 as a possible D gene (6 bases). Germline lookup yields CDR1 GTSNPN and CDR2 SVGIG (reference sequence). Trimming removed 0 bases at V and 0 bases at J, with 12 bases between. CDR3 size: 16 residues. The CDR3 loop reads CAWSVQGPSSGNTIYF. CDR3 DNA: TGTGCCTGGAGTGTACAGGGCCCCAGCTCTGGAAACACCATATATTTT.

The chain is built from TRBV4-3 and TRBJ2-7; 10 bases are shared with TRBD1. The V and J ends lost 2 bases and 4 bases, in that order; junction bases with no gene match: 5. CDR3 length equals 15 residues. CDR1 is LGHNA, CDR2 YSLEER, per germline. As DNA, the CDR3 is TGCGCCAGCAGCCAATCCGGGACAGGGGATTACGAGCAGTACTTC. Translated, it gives CASSQSGTGDYEQYF.

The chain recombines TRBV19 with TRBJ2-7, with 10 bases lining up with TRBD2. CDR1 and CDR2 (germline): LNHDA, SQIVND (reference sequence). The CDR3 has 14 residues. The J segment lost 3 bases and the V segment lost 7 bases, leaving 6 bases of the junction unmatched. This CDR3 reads CASTRTSGHYEQYF. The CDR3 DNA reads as TGTGCCAGTACCCGGACTAGCGGCCACTACGAGCAGTACTTC.